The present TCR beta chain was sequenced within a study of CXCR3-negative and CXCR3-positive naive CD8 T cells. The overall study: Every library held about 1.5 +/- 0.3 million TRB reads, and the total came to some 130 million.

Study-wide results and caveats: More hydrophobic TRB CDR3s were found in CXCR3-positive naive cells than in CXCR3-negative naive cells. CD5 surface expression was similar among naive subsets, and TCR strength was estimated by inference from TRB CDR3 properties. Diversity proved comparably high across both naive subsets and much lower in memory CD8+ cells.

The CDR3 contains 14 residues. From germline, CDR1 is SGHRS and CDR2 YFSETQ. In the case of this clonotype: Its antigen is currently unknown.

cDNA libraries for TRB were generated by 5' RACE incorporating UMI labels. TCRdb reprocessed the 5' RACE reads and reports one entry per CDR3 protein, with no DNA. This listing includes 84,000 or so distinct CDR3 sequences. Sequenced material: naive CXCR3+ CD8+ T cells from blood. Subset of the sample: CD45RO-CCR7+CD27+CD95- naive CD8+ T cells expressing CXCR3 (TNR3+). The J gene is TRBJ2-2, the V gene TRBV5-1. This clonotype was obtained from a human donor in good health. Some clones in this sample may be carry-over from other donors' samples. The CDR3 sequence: CASSLEWKTGELFF.